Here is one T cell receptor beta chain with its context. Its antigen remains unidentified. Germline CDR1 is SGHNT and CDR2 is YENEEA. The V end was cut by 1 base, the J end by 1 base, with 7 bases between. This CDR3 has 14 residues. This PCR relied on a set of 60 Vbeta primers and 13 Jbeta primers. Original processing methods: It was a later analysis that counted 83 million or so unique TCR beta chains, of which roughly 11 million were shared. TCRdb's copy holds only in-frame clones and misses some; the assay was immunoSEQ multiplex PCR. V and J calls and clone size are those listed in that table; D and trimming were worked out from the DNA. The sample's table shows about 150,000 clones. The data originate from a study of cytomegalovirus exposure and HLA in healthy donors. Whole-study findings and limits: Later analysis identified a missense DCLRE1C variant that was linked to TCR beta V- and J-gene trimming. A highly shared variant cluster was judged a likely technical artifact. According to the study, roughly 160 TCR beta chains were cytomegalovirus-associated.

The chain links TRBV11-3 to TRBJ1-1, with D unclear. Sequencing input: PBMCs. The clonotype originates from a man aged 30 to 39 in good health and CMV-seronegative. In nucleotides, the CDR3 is TGTGCCAGCAGCTTAGTCAGCGGGAACACTGAAGCTTTCTTT. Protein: CASSLVSGNTEAFF.